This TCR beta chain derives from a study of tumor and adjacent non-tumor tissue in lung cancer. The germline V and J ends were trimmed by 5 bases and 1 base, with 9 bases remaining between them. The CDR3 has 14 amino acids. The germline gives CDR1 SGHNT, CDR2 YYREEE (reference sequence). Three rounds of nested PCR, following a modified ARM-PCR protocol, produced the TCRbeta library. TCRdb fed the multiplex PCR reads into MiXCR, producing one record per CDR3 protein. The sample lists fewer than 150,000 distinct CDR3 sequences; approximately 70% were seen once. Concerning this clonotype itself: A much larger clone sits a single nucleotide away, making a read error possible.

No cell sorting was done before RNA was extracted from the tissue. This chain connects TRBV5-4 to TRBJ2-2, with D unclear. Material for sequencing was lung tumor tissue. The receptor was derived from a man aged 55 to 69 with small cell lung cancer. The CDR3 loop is CASRQNWNTGELFF. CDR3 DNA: TGTGCCAGCAGACAGAACTGGAACACCGGGGAGCTGTTTTTT.